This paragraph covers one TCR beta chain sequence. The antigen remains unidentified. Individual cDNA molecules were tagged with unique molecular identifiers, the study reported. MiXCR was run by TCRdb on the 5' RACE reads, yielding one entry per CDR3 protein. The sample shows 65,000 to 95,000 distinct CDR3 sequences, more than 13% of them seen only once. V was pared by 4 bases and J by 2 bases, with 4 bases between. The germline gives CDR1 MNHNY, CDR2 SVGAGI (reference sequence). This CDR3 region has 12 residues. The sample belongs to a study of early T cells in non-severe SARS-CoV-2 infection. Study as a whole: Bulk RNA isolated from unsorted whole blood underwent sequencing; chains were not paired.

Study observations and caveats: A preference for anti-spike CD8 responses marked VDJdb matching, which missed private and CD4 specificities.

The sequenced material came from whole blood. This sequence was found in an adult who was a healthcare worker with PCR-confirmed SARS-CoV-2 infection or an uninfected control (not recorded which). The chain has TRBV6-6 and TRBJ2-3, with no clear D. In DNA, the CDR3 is TGTGCCAGCAGTTTTAACACAGATACGCAGTATTTT. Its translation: CASSFNTDTQYF.